These T cell receptor beta chains were read from a single sample in a study of T cell changes during pregnancy in multiple sclerosis. Method: immunoSEQ multiplex PCR; TCRdb's copy keeps in-frame clones and lacks some. This table has about 59,000 clones, roughly 92% appearing once. Material: CD8+ T cells from peripheral blood mononuclear cells, obtained in the third trimester of pregnancy. The receptors come from a female donor with multiple sclerosis, enrolled in a pregnancy study. CDR3s include the opening cysteine and the closing phenylalanine or tryptophan. The D gene is left open where the match is weak. Clone sizes are given selectively: once, few, many, or a class where the clone is expanded.

D	J	size	V	DNA	CDR3
-	TRBJ2-3	-	TRBV9	TGTGCCAGCAGCCCCCGGTATACGCAGTATTTT	CASSPRYTQYF
TRBD1	TRBJ1-1	once	TRBV6-5	TGTGCCAGCAGTTACAGGACAGGGAACACTGAAGCTTTCTTT	CASSYRTGNTEAFF
-	TRBJ2-5	-	TRBV5-6	TGTGCCAGCAGCTTGGCCAATGAGGGGGGGGACCTCCCCGGAGAGACCCAGTACTTC	CASSLANEGGDLPGETQYF
-	TRBJ2-1	-	TRBV5-4	TGTGCCAGCAGCGCCACCGGGACAGAGCAGTTCTTC	CASSATGTEQFF
-	TRBJ2-7	-	TRBV7-9	TGTGCCAGCAGCCCCCTGACTAGCGAGCAGTACTTC	CASSPLTSEQYF
TRBD1	TRBJ2-5	-	TRBV9	TGTGCCAGCAGCGCGGGCGGGGACAGGGGGCTTCAGTACTTC	CASSAGGDRGLQYF
TRBD1	TRBJ1-4	-	TRBV2	TGTGCCAGCAGTGAACGACAGGGGCTAAATGAAAAACTGTTTTTT	CASSERQGLNEKLFF
-	TRBJ2-1	-	TRBV29-1	TGCAGCGTTGAGCCCAGCTACAATGAGCAGTTCTTC	CSVEPSYNEQFF
-	TRBJ1-4	-	TRBV5-1	TGCGCCAGCAGCTTGTTCACCCTAAATGAAAAACTGTTTTTT	CASSLFTLNEKLFF
-	TRBJ1-5	-	TRBV7-2	TGTGCCAGCAGCCGTGAGCGGGATAGCAATCAGCCCCAGCATTTT	CASSRERDSNQPQHF
TRBD2	TRBJ2-1	-	TRBV7-9	TGTGCCAGCTCCTCGGGGGGACTAGCCTCCAAGCAGTTCTTC	CASSSGGLASKQFF
-	TRBJ1-4	-	TRBV27	TGTGCCAGCAGTTTATTGGCGGGGAGTGAAAAACTGTTTTTT	CASSLLAGSEKLFF
TRBD1	TRBJ1-1	-	TRBV19	TGTGCCAGTAGTATGGGAGACAGGGGGCAAGTTCGAACTGAAGCTTTCTTT	CASSMGDRGQVRTEAFF
TRBD1	TRBJ1-1	-	TRBV30	TGTGCCTGGATTACCCGCAGGGGGCCACTGAACACTGAAGCTTTCTTT	CAWITRRGPLNTEAFF
-	TRBJ2-7	-	TRBV28	TGTGCCAGCAGTTTATCGGGGGTCTACGAGCAGTACTTC	CASSLSGVYEQYF
TRBD1	TRBJ2-7	-	TRBV2	TGTGCCAGCAGTGACAGGGGGCTCGACGAGCAGTACTTC	CASSDRGLDEQYF
TRBD2	TRBJ2-3	-	TRBV9	TGTGCCAGCAGCGAAACTAGCGCCCTTAGGACGGATACGCAGTATTTT	CASSETSALRTDTQYF
TRBD2	TRBJ2-1	-	TRBV9	TGTGCCAGCAGCGTAGGGGATAGCGGGGCTCAGGTTGAGCAGTTCTTC	CASSVGDSGAQVEQFF
-	TRBJ1-1	-	TRBV4-3	TGCGCCAGCAGCCAAGATCGGGTTGGGAGTTTCGGCACTGAAGCTTTCTTT	CASSQDRVGSFGTEAFF
TRBD2	TRBJ2-3	-	TRBV10-3	TGTGCCATCAGTGCTGGGACTAGCGGTCTCCTTGTTACGCAGTATTTT	CAISAGTSGLLVTQYF
-	TRBJ2-1	-	TRBV10-3	TGTGCCATCACCGACCTCGGTGGGCAGAATGAGCAGTTCTTC	CAITDLGGQNEQFF
TRBD1	TRBJ2-5	-	TRBV10-3	TGTGCCATCAGAGACGGACAGGGGTTGAGGGGGGAGACCCAGTACTTC	CAIRDGQGLRGETQYF
TRBD2	TRBJ2-1	-	TRBV2	TGTGCCAGCAAGCGGGAGAGTATGGACAATGAGCAGTTCTTC	CASKRESMDNEQFF
-	TRBJ2-1	-	TRBV7-9	TGTGCCAGCAGCTTTGAACAGCACAATGAGCAGTTCTTC	CASSFEQHNEQFF
TRBD1	TRBJ1-2	-	TRBV7-9	TGTGCCAGCAGTTCTACCCAAACAGGGGTTCAAGATAACTATGGCTACACCTTC	CASSSTQTGVQDNYGYTF
TRBD2	TRBJ2-7	-	TRBV11-3	TGTGCCAGCAGCCCGGGACTAGCGCCCCCCTACGAGCAGTACTTC	CASSPGLAPPYEQYF
TRBD1	TRBJ2-3	-	TRBV7-8	TGTGCCAGCAGCTCCGGGACAGGGAGAAGAGATACGCAGTATTTT	CASSSGTGRRDTQYF
TRBD2	TRBJ2-1	-	TRBV2	TGTGCCAGCAGTGAACTAGGGGCTAGCGGGGATTACAATGAGCAGTTCTTC	CASSELGASGDYNEQFF
-	TRBJ1-2	-	TRBV27	TGTGCCAGCAGTTCACAACTCTCAGGGCGGCATGGCTACACCTTC	CASSSQLSGRHGYTF
TRBD2	TRBJ2-5	-	TRBV5-4	TGTGCCAGCAGACCGGGGCTGGGACTAGCGGGAGCGGAGACCCAGTACTTC	CASRPGLGLAGAETQYF
TRBD1	TRBJ1-1	once	TRBV5-1	TGCGCCAGCAGCTCACAGGGGGACACTGAAGCTTTCTTT	CASSSQGDTEAFF
TRBD1	TRBJ1-4	-	TRBV18	TGTGCCAGCTCGTCCGGGACAGTGAATGAAAAACTGTTTTTT	CASSSGTVNEKLFF
-	TRBJ2-2	-	TRBV5-1	TGCGCCAGCAGCCCCGGGAGTTACACCGGGGAGCTGTTTTTT	CASSPGSYTGELFF
TRBD2	TRBJ2-2	-	TRBV19	TGTGCCAGTAGTTCGTGGGGGGGGACCGGGGAGCTGTTTTTT	CASSSWGGTGELFF
-	TRBJ2-1	-	TRBV7-6	TGTGCCAGCAGCTTAGCTGTGGCAGGGCACGAGCAGTTCTTC	CASSLAVAGHEQFF
-	TRBJ2-1	-	TRBV11-2	TGTGCCAGCAGCTTAGAGCCGGGACTTAGGGGCAATGAGCAGTTCTTC	CASSLEPGLRGNEQFF
TRBD1	TRBJ2-5	-	TRBV7-9	TGTGCCAGCAGCCCTCCGGGACAGGGTCGGGAGACCCAGTACTTC	CASSPPGQGRETQYF